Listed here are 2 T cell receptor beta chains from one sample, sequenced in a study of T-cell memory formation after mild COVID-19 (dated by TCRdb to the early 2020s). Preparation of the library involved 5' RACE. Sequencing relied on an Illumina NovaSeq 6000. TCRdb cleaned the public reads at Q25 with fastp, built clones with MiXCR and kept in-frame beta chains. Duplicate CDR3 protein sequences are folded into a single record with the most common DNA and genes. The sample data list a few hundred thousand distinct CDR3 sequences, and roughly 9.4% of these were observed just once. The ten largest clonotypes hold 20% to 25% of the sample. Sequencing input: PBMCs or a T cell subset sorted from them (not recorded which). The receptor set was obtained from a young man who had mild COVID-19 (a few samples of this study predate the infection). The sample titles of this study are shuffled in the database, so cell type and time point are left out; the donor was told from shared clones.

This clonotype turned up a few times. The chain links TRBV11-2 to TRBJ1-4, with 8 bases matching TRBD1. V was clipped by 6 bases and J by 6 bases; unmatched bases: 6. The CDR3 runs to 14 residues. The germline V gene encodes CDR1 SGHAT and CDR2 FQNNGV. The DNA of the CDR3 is TGTGCCAGCAGTCGTCAGGGGGCCTATGAAAAACTGTTTTTT. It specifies CASSRQGAYEKLFF.

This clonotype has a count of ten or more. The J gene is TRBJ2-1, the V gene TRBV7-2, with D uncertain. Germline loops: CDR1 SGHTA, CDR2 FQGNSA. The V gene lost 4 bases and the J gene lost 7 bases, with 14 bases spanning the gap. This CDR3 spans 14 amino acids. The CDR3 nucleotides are TGTGCCAGCAGCTCCAATCGCGGTGAAAATGAGCAGTTCTTC. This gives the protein CASSSNRGENEQFF.